Listed here are 8 T cell receptor beta chains from one sample, sequenced in a study of blood T cell repertoires in COVID-19. Clones were read by immunoSEQ multiplex PCR, and TCRdb kept only the in-frame ones, dropping some. The sample lists 120,000 or so clones; 78% were seen once. Sequences were obtained from peripheral blood. These receptors were collected from a man in his sixties or seventies with acute or convalescent COVID-19.

The table lists this clone with a count of one. This chain uses TRBV2 with TRBJ2-5; D ambiguous. V lost 6 bases, J lost 2 bases, and 4 bases lay in between. Germline values: CDR1 SNHLY, CDR2 FYNNEI. The CDR3 is 11 residues long. The CDR3 region has the DNA TGTGCCAGCAGCTTTCAAGAGACCCAGTACTTC. This gives the protein CASSFQETQYF.

The CDR3 DNA reads as TGCAGCGTTGGGCAGGGTGGGAACACCATATATTTT. This codes for CSVGQGGNTIYF. This chain joins TRBV29-1 and TRBJ1-3, with D possibly TRBD1 on 5 matching bases. Deletions cut 4 bases from V and 7 bases from J, with 11 bases between. CDR3 length equals 12 residues. Germline loops: CDR1 SQVTM, CDR2 ANQGSEA.

The J gene is TRBJ1-1, the V gene TRBV21-1; the table's D gene call, TRBD1, was not cross checked with the DNA. TRBV21-1 is an annotated pseudogene. The length of the CDR3 is 15 residues. CDR3 DNA: TGTGCCAGCACCACAAAAGACAGTCGGAACACTGAAGCTTTCTTT. It encodes CASTTKDSRNTEAFF.

The rearrangement joins TRBV6-4 to TRBJ2-7, with 9 bases identical to TRBD2. With 2 bases clipped from V and 3 bases from J, the junction kept 5 bases outside the gene matches. This CDR3 has 15 amino acids. Per the germline V gene, CDR1 is MRHNA and CDR2 is SNTAGT. The CDR3 sequence is CASSDPAGGIYEQYF. CDR3 in DNA: TGTGCCAGCAGTGACCCGGCGGGGGGGATCTACGAGCAGTACTTC.

V gene TRBV9 combines with J gene TRBJ1-4, with 7 bases aligning to TRBD1. Unmatched junction bases numbered 11, after V lost 4 bases and J lost 8 bases. The CDR3 consists of 15 residues. The germline gives CDR1 SGDLS, CDR2 YYNGEE. In DNA form, the CDR3 reads TGTGCCAGCAGCTTTGGACAGGCCGCCGGGGAAAAACTGTTTTTT. Translation: CASSFGQAAGEKLFF.

The genes are TRBV3-1 (or the pseudogene TRBV3-2) and TRBJ1-4; D not certain. The germline CDR1 and CDR2 sequences are LGHDT and YNNKEL (reference sequence). This CDR3 is 16 amino acids long. With 0 bases removed from V and 3 bases from J, the gap between germline ends came to 11 bases. The DNA of the CDR3 is TGTGCCAGCAGCCAAGAATGGCAGAACCCTAATGAAAAACTGTTTTTT. It encodes CASSQEWQNPNEKLFF.

This clone appeared once. The chain carries TRBV21-1 and TRBJ2-7; the table's D call TRBD1 went unverified against the DNA. TRBV21-1 is shown as a pseudogene. This CDR3 region has 14 residues. The CDR3 DNA reads TGTGCCAGGTCCCCGGGACAGGGGATCCACGAGCAGTACTTC. Its translation is CARSPGQGIHEQYF.

The V and J genes are TRBV5-1 and TRBJ1-1; tentative D call: TRBD1 (5 bases). Germline V gene data show CDR1 as SGHRS and CDR2 as YFSETQ. CDR3 length: 14 amino acids. The V and J ends lost 2 bases and 2 bases respectively, with 10 bases between them. CDR3 coding DNA: TGCGCCAGCAGCTTTTCCCAGGGCAACACTGAAGCTTTCTTT. Its protein product is CASSFSQGNTEAFF. The full variable domain, completed using reference TRBV5-1 and TRBJ1-1, is KAGVTQTPRYLIKTRGQQVTLSCSPISGHRSVSWYQQTPGQGLQFLFEYFSETQRNKGNFPGRFSGRQFSNSRSEMNVSTLELGDSALYLCASSFSQGNTEAFFGQGTRLTVV.